These 17 T cell receptor beta chains were all obtained from the same sample, sequenced in a study of technical replicates of blood from several donors. Sequenced by immunoSEQ multiplex PCR; TCRdb stores in-frame clones only, minus some. The table lists 55,000 to 75,000 clones, about 90% of them singletons. The specimen was T cells isolated from PBMCs. The receptors were sampled from a human donor in good health.

This clone has just one count. The chain recombines TRBV7-3 with TRBJ1-1; D unresolved. The V and J ends lost 0 bases and 1 base respectively, with 6 bases between them. CDR1 is SGHTA, CDR2 FQGTGA, per germline. The CDR3 contains 14 residues. For the CDR3, the DNA is TGTGCCAGCAGCTTAACAACACAGAACACTGAAGCTTTCTTT. Residues: CASSLTTQNTEAFF.

The chain links TRBV10-1 to TRBJ2-6, with TRBD2 as a possible D gene (5 bases). The CDR3 is 15 residues long. The germline V gene has CDR1 WNHNN and CDR2 SYGVQD (reference sequence). Trimming pared 8 bases from V and 4 bases from J, leaving 15 bases between. The CDR3 here is CASGGPGRGANVLTF. The CDR3, as DNA: TGCGCCAGCGGAGGCCCCGGGCGGGGGGCCAACGTCCTGACTTTC.

The CDR3 DNA sequence: TGCGCCAGCAGCCAAGTTCAGAGCAATCAGCCCCAGCATTTT. It translates to CASSQVQSNQPQHF. The chain links TRBV4-1 to TRBJ1-5; D ambiguous. CDR3 length equals 14 residues. Trimming cost V 1 base and J 1 base, with 5 bases left between them. From germline, CDR1 is MGHRA and CDR2 YSYEKL.

This rearrangement joins TRBV7-2 to TRBJ1-4; D is possibly TRBD1 (5 bases). The CDR3 length is 14 residues. Germline CDR1 and CDR2: SGHTA and FQGNSA. Trimming took off 5 bases at V and 5 bases at J, with 12 bases between the two ends. In DNA, the CDR3 is TGTGCCAGCAGCCTGGGACTGGGAAATGAAAAACTGTTTTTT. Amino acid sequence: CASSLGLGNEKLFF.

The V call is TRBV13, the J call TRBJ1-2; tentative D call: TRBD1 (5 bases). Germline-derived CDR1 and CDR2 are PRHDT and FYEKMQ (reference sequence). The CDR3 is 15 amino acids. The V end lost 5 bases, the J end lost 4 bases, and 17 bases lay between the germline ends. As DNA, the CDR3 is TGTGCCAGCAGCATAAACGTTAGGACAACCTATGGCTACACCTTC. This translates into CASSINVRTTYGYTF.

The chain joins TRBV27 to TRBJ2-7; 10 nucleotides match TRBD1. This CDR3 contains 15 residues. The germline V gene has CDR1 MNHEY and CDR2 SMNVEV (reference sequence). The J segment lost 5 bases and the V segment lost 5 bases, leaving 9 bases of the junction unmatched. DNA for the CDR3: TGTGCCAGCAGTACACTCCGGGACAGGGGCCACGAGCAGTACTTC. It translates to CASSTLRDRGHEQYF.

The V call is TRBV15, the J call TRBJ2-1; 12 bases match TRBD2. J gave up 8 bases and V 0 bases, and 11 bases lay outside the gene matches. The CDR3 totals 18 residues. Looked up from germline, CDR1 is LNHNV and CDR2 is YYDKDF (reference sequence). CDR3 DNA: TGTGCCACCAGCAGAGAATCTAGCGGGAGGGCCATCCCCCATGAGCAGTTCTTC. This codes for CATSRESSGRAIPHEQFF.

This chain uses TRBV5-1 with TRBJ2-1; 11 bases are shared with TRBD2. This CDR3 contains 15 residues. The trim removed 3 bases at V and 5 bases at J, leaving 4 bases unmatched. Germline V gene lookup returns CDR1 SGHRS and CDR2 YFSETQ. CDR3 bases: TGCGCCAGCAGCTCTAGCGGGAGGAGGGACAATGAGCAGTTCTTC. Its protein product is CASSSSGRRDNEQFF.

V and J are TRBV2 and TRBJ2-5; D is perhaps TRBD2 (6 bases). Germline V gene sequence: CDR1 SNHLY, CDR2 FYNNEI. Trimming cost V 6 bases and J 5 bases, with 13 bases left between them. This CDR3 region has 13 residues. CDR3: CASRWAGTETQYF. The CDR3 DNA sequence: TGTGCCAGCAGGTGGGCGGGAACGGAGACCCAGTACTTC.

This clone has a handful of counts. This chain uses TRBV7-8 with TRBJ2-7, with TRBD1 matching 11 bases. V lost 5 bases, J lost 3 bases, and 6 bases stayed unmatched. Germline V gene lookup returns CDR1 SGHVS and CDR2 FQNEAQ. This CDR3 contains 15 residues. This chain's CDR3 is CASSTRTGGGYEQYF. The CDR3 DNA reads TGTGCCAGCAGCACCCGGACAGGGGGCGGCTACGAGCAGTACTTC.

The chain has TRBV18 and TRBJ2-5; 9 nucleotides line up with TRBD1. The CDR3 contains 14 residues. Germline loops: CDR1 KGHSH, CDR2 LQKENI. Germline trimming cut 5 bases from V and 4 bases from J; bases unmatched to any gene: 5. This CDR3 reads CASSTTGGRETQYF. CDR3 nucleotides: TGTGCCAGCTCAACTACAGGGGGCCGAGAGACCCAGTACTTC.

This rearrangement joins TRBV19 to TRBJ1-1, with 8 bases lining up with TRBD1. In germline, CDR1 is LNHDA, CDR2 SQIVND (reference sequence). The CDR3 length is 14 residues. Losses at the gene ends were 3 bases for V and 0 bases for J; bases not matched to a gene: 0. The CDR3 loop is CASSMTGVNTEAFF. CDR3 bases: TGTGCCAGTAGTATGACAGGGGTGAACACTGAAGCTTTCTTT.

This clone was found a few times. The chain combines TRBV19 with TRBJ2-2, with D perhaps matching TRBD1 (7 bases). The germline gives CDR1 LNHDA, CDR2 SQIVND (reference sequence). CDR3 length: 14 residues. V lost 7 bases and J lost 2, with 11 bases in between. CDR3 DNA: TGTGCCAGTACCAGGGGGGTTAACACCGGGGAGCTGTTTTTT. Protein product: CASTRGVNTGELFF.

The CDR3 sequence: CASSYSPGTGPFF. CDR3 nucleotide sequence: TGTGCCAGCAGTTACTCTCCGGGGACAGGGCCGTTCTTC. The genes are TRBV6-5 and TRBJ2-1, with 9 bases matching TRBD1. The junction had 6 bases not matched to a gene; V was cut back by 0 bases and J by 15 bases. The CDR3 loop spans 13 amino acids. Germline CDR1 is MNHEY and CDR2 is SVGAGI.

DNA for the CDR3: TGTGCCAGCAGTTCCGGGACTAGGGTTGGGGAGCTGTTTTTT. The encoded protein is CASSSGTRVGELFF. The chain carries TRBV2 and TRBJ2-2, with 8 bases that match TRBD2. J was trimmed by 8 bases and V by 5 bases; bases with no gene match: 7. CDR3 size: 14 residues. Germline lookup yields CDR1 SNHLY and CDR2 FYNNEI.

The chain employs TRBV7-9 and TRBJ1-1, with D perhaps TRBD1 (5 bases). Per germline, CDR1 SEHNR and CDR2 FQNEAQ (reference sequence). Trimming left V 4 bases short and J 3 bases short, with 15 bases between. This CDR3 comprises 15 residues. CDR3 bases: TGTGCCAGCAGCTCATTTTCGGGGGGGGACACTGAAGCTTTCTTT. This encodes CASSSFSGGDTEAFF.

V is TRBV15 and J is TRBJ1-2; perhaps TRBD1 as D (5 bases). V lost 4 bases and J 4 bases, leaving 16 bases between the germline ends. The CDR3 contains 15 residues. Germline V gene sequence: CDR1 LNHNV, CDR2 YYDKDF (reference sequence). In DNA form, the CDR3 reads TGTGCCACCAGCACCAAACTCCAGGGCGCCTATGGCTACACCTTC. Protein sequence: CATSTKLQGAYGYTF.